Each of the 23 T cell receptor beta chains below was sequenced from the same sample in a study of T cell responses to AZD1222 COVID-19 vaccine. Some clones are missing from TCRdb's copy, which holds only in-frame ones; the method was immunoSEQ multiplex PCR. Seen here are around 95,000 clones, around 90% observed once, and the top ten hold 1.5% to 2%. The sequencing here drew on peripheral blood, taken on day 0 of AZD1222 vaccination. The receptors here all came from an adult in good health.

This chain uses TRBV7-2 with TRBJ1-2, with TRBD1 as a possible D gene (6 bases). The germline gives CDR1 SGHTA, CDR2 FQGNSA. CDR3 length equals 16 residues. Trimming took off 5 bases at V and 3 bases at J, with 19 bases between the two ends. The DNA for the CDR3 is TGTGCCAGCAGCCACCCCGGGGGGGGCCTTCACTATGGCTACACCTTC. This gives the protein CASSHPGGGLHYGYTF.

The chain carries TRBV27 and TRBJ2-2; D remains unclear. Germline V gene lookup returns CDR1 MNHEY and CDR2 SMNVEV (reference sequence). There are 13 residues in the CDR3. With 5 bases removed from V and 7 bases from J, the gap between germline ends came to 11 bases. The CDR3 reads CASSPGRFGELFF. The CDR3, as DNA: TGTGCCAGCAGTCCCGGCCGTTTCGGGGAGCTGTTTTTT.

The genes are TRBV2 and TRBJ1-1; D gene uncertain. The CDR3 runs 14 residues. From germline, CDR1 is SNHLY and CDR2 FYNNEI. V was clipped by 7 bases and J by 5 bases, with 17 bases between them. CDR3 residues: CASTSMTARTEAFF. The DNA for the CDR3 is TGTGCCAGCACAAGTATGACGGCGAGGACTGAAGCTTTCTTT.

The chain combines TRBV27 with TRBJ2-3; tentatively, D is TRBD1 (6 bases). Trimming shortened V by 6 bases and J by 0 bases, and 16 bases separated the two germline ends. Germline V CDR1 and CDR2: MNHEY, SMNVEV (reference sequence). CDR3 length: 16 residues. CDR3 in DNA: TGTGCCAGCAGGCCGGCGAGGGGGTTCAGCACAGATACGCAGTATTTT. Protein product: CASRPARGFSTDTQYF.

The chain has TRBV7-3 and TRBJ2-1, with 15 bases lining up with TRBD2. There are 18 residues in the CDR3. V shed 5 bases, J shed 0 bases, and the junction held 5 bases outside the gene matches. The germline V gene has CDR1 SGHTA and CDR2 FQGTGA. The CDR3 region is CASSPGTSGRSSYNEQFF. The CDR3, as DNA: TGTGCCAGCAGCCCCGGGACTAGCGGGAGGTCCTCCTACAATGAGCAGTTCTTC.

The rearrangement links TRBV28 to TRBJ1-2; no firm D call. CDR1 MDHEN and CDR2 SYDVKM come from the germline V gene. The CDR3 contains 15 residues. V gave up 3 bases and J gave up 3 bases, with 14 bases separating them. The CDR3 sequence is CASSFSQVTDYGYTF. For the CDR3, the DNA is TGTGCCAGCAGTTTCTCCCAGGTTACTGACTATGGCTACACCTTC.

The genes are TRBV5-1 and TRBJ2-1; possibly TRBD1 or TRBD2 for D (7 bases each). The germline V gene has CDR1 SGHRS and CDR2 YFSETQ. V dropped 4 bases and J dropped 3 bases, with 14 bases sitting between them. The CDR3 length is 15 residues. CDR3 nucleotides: TGCGCCAGCAGCCCTGGCAGGGGGGGCTACAATGAGCAGTTCTTC. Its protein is CASSPGRGGYNEQFF. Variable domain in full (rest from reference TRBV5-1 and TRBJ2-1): KAGVTQTPRYLIKTRGQQVTLSCSPISGHRSVSWYQQTPGQGLQFLFEYFSETQRNKGNFPGRFSGRQFSNSRSEMNVSTLELGDSALYLCASSPGRGGYNEQFFGPGTRLTVL.

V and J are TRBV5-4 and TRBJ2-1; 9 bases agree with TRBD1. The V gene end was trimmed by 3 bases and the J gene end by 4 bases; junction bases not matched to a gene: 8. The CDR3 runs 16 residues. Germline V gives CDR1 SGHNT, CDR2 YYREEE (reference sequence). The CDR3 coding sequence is TGTGCCAGCAGCTCCAAGGACAGGGGTGTTTACAATGAGCAGTTCTTC. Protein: CASSSKDRGVYNEQFF.

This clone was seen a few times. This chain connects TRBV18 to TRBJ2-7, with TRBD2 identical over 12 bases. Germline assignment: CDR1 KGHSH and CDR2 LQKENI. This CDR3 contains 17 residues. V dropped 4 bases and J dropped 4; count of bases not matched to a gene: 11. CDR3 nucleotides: TGTGCCAGCTCACAGGTGACTAGCGGGAGAGGGTATTACGAGCAGTACTTC. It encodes CASSQVTSGRGYYEQYF.

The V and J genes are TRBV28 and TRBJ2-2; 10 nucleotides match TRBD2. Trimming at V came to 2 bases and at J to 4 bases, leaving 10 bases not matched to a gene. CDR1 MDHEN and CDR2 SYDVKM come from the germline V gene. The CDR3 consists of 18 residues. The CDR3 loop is CASSLLLAGVSGTGELFF. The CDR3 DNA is TGTGCCAGCAGTTTACTTCTAGCGGGAGTTTCGGGCACCGGGGAGCTGTTTTTT.

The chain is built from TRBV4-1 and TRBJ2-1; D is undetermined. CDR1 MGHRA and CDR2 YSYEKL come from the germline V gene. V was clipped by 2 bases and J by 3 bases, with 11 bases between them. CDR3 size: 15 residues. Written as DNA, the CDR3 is TGCGCCAGCAGCCAAAATGCGGCAGGCTACAATGAGCAGTTCTTC. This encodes CASSQNAAGYNEQFF.

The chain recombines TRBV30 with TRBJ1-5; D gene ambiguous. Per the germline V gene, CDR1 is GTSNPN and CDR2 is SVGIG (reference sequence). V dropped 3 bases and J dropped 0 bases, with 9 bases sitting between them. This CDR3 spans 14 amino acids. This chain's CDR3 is CAWRETNSNQPQHF. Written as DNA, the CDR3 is TGTGCCTGGAGAGAAACTAATAGCAATCAGCCCCAGCATTTT. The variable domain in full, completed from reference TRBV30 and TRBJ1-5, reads SQTIHQWPATLVQPVGSPLSLECTVEGTSNPNLYWYRQAAGRGLQLLFYSVGIGQISSEVPQNLSASRPQDRQFILSSKKLLLSDSGFYLCAWRETNSNQPQHFGDGTRLSIL.

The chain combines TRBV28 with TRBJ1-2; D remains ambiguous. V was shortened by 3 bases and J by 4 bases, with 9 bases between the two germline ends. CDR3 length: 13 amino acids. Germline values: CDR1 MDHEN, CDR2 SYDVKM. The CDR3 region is CASSFDKLYGYTF. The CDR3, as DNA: TGTGCCAGCAGTTTCGATAAACTCTATGGCTACACCTTC.

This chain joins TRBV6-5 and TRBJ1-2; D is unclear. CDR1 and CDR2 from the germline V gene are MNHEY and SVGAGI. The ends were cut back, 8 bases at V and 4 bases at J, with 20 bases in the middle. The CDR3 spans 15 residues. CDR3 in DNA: TGTGCCAGCCTTAAAGAGATCGCGACCGCCTATGGCTACACCTTC. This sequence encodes CASLKEIATAYGYTF.

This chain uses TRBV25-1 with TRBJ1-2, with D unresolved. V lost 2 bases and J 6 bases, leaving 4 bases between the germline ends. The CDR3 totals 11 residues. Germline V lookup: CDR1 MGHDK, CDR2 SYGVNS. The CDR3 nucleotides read TGTGCCAGCAGTGAAGGGCATGGCTACACCTTC. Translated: CASSEGHGYTF.

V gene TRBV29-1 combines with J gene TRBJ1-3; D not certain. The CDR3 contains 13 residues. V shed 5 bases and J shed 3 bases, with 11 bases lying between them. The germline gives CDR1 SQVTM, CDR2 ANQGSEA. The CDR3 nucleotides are TGCAGCGTTCCCCTCGGTAGTGGAAACACCATATATTTT. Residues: CSVPLGSGNTIYF.

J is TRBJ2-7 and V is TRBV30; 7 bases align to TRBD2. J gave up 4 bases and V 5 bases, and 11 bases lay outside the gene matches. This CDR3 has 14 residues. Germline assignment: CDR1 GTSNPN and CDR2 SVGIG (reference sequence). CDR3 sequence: CAWVRSGNEYEQYF. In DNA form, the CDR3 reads TGTGCCTGGGTCCGGAGCGGGAATGAATACGAGCAGTACTTC.

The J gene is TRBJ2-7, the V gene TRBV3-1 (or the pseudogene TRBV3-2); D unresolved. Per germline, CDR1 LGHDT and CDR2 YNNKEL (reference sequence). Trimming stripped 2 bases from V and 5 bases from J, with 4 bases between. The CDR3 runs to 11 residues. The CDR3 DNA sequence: TGTGCCAGCAGCCAATTAGACGAGCAGTACTTC. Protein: CASSQLDEQYF.

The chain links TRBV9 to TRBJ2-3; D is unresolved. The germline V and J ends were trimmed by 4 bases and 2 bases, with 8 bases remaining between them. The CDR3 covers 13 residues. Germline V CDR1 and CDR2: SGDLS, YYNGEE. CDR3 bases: TGTGCCAGCAGCACCCGGACCACAGATACGCAGTATTTT. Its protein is CASSTRTTDTQYF.

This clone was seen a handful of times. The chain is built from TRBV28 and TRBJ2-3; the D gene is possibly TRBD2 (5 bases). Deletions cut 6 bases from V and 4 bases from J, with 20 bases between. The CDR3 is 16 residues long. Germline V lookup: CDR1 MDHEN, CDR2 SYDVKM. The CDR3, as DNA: TGTGCCAGCAGCCCGGTACTAGTGGGCACCCCAGATACGCAGTATTTT. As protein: CASSPVLVGTPDTQYF.

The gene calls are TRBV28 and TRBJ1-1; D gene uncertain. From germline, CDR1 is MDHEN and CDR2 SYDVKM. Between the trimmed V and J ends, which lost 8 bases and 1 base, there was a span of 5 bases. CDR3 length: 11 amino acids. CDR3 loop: CASVGNTEAFF. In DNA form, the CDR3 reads TGTGCCAGCGTAGGGAACACTGAAGCTTTCTTT. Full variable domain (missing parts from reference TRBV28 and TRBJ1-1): DVKVTQSSRYLVKRTGEKVFLECVQDMDHENMFWYRQDPGLGLRLIYFSYDVKMKEKGDIPEGYSVSREKKERFSLILESASTNQTSMYLCASVGNTEAFFGQGTRLTVV.

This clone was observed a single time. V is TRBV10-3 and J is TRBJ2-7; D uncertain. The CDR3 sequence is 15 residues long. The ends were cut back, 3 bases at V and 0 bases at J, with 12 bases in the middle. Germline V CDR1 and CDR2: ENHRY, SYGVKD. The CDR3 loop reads CAISDSAKVSYEQYF. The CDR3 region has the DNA TGTGCCATCAGTGACTCGGCCAAAGTCTCCTACGAGCAGTACTTC.

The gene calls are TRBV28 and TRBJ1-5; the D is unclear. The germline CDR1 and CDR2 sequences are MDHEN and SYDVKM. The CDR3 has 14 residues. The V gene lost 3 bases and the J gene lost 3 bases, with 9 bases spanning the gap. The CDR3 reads CASSFKRNNQPQHF. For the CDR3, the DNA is TGTGCCAGCAGTTTTAAACGGAACAATCAGCCCCAGCATTTT.